This TCR beta chain originates from a study of PD-L1 blockade in urothelial cancer. In the study overall: Patients took up atezolizumab at some point between 2012 and 2014 at 1,200 mg intravenously every 3 weeks. At 3 weeks (second dose) and 6 weeks after starting treatment, blood was analyzed. The median number of T cells present in blood samples was roughly 140,000.

TCRdb's copy holds only in-frame clones and misses some; the assay was immunoSEQ multiplex PCR. The data contain some 71,000 clones, around four fifths of them singletons. V gave up 0 bases and J gave up 0 bases, with 24 bases separating them. Germline V gene sequence: CDR1 LGHNA, CDR2 YNFKEQ. The CDR3 has 21 residues. Time point here: pretreatment peripheral blood. The sample here was PBMCs, taken around atezolizumab (anti-PD-L1) treatment. The sequence derives from a middle-aged man with urothelial cancer. V and J are TRBV4-2 and TRBJ1-3, with a weak D call TRBD1 (6 bases). The CDR3 coding sequence is TGTGCCAGCAGCCAAGAAGTCAGTGCTGGGGGCAGGGTTAGCTCTGGAAACACCATATATTTT. Protein sequence: CASSQEVSAGGRVSSGNTIYF.